This TCR beta chain was retrieved from a study of regulatory T cells in long-lasting Graves disease. Study conclusions and caveats: Samples came from peripheral blood alone, without thyroid tissue.

With iRepertoire HTBI primers and Arm-PCR of CDR3 regions, TCR beta libraries were built. TCRdb used MiXCR to reprocess the multiplex PCR reads, holding one entry per CDR3 protein. The table shows under 700,000 distinct CDR3 sequences, with about 16% occurring only once. With regard to this clonotype: Antigen unknown.

Time point indicated: newly diagnosed GD, antithyroid drugs for less than 3 months. Making the TCR library involved RNA that had been extracted from PBMCs. The CDR3 has 15 amino acids. Trimming took 4 bases from V and 3 from J, leaving 16 bases between them. The germline gives CDR1 LNHDA, CDR2 SQIVND (reference sequence). This sample also belongs to another study, concerning T cells in Graves' hyperthyroidism and ophthalmopathy.

The rearrangement uses TRBV19 and TRBJ2-7; unclear D gene. The starting material was peripheral blood mononuclear cells (PBMCs), obtained at new diagnosis, from a patient treated with antithyroid drugs. This TCR derives from a woman aged 35-65 years with Graves disease. This CDR3 is CASSRALGLHYEQYF. CDR3 nucleotides: TGTGCCAGTAGTAGGGCCCTCGGTCTCCACTACGAGCAGTACTTC.